A single TCR beta chain is shown here with its context. The antigen is not known. The data were taken from a study of cytomegalovirus exposure and HLA in healthy donors. General study findings and limits: A later analysis linked a missense DCLRE1C variant to TCR beta V- and J-gene trimming. An analysis was carried out later, and it reportedly showed fewer N-insertions in an Asian-associated ancestry cluster than the roughly 700-donor mean. Apparent HLA restriction characterized most CMV-associated TCR beta chains in a later analysis. Researchers counted roughly 150 TCR beta chains as cytomegalovirus-associated.

Germline V gives CDR1 SGHTA, CDR2 FQGNSA. The CDR3 is made up of 14 amino acids. Trimming removed 2 bases at V and 5 bases at J, with 12 bases between. With 60 Vbeta and 13 Jbeta primers, the PCR was carried out. Assay used: immunoSEQ multiplex PCR; TCRdb lists only in-frame clones, some missing. The top ten hold around 3.4% of the sample, which has more than 140,000 clones, approximately 71% seen once. The TCR sequence derives from a man aged 35-49 years in good health and CMV-seronegative. Sequencing was performed on PBMCs. This chain connects TRBV7-2 to TRBJ1-1, with D unresolved. The CDR3 DNA sequence: TGTGCCAGCAGCTTACAGAGTAGAGGTACTGAAGCTTTCTTT. This encodes CASSLQSRGTEAFF. The full variable domain, rest sourced from reference TRBV7-2 and TRBJ1-1, is GAGVSQSPSNKVTEKGKDVELRCDPISGHTALYWYRQSLGQGLEFLIYFQGNSAPDKSGLPSDRFSAERTGGSVSTLTIQRTQQEDSAVYLCASSLQSRGTEAFFGQGTRLTVV.